What follows describes a single T cell receptor (beta chain). This record belongs to a study of blood T cell repertoires in COVID-19. At the level of the study: Some COVID-19 samples were acute and others convalescent; all came from the United States, Italy and Spain. The cDNA or gDNA used as material had been derived from T cells, B-cell-depleted T cells, or PBMCs.

There are 14 residues in the CDR3. CDR1 is LNHDA, CDR2 SQIVND, per germline (reference sequence). The ends lost 6 bases at V and 3 bases at J; junction bases unmatched: 8. In the authors' methods: Reference gene primer amplification in the assay estimated nucleated cell counts. Libraries were prepared by immunoSEQ multiplex PCR; TCRdb keeps only in-frame clonotypes and omits some of them. The DNA gave D and trimming, while V, J and clone size come from that table. The data contain around 57,000 clones, over 75% of them singletons. The receptor was isolated from a human donor in a cohort sampled during active COVID-19. Sequencing was carried out using peripheral blood. This sequence joins TRBV19 and TRBJ2-7, with 7 bases lining up with TRBD2. This CDR3 reads CASRGRGTSYEQYF. The CDR3 nucleotides are TGTGCCAGTAGGGGGCGGGGGACGAGCTACGAGCAGTACTTC.